The clone carrying this T cell receptor (beta chain) was seen only once. These data are taken from a study of blood T cell repertoires in COVID-19. Study-wide background: Both acute and convalescent COVID-19 samples were obtained from the United States, Italy and Spain. PBMCs, B-cell-depleted T cells, or T cells were the source of the cDNA or gDNA that made up the material.

Germline values: CDR1 SGHRS, CDR2 YFSETQ. The V segment lost 4 bases and the J segment 4 bases; nucleotides outside the gene matches: 5. The CDR3 consists of 14 residues. The repertoire was sequenced with immunoSEQ multiplex PCR; TCRdb's copy has only in-frame clones and lacks some. The sample yields tens of thousands of clones, around nine tenths seen once. The chain recombines TRBV5-1 with TRBJ1-5; TRBD1 aligns across 7 bases. Source material: peripheral blood. The sequence was obtained from an elderly woman with active or convalescent COVID-19. The CDR3 sequence is CASSPGTANQPQHF. CDR3 in DNA: TGCGCCAGCAGCCCTGGGACAGCTAATCAGCCCCAGCATTTT.